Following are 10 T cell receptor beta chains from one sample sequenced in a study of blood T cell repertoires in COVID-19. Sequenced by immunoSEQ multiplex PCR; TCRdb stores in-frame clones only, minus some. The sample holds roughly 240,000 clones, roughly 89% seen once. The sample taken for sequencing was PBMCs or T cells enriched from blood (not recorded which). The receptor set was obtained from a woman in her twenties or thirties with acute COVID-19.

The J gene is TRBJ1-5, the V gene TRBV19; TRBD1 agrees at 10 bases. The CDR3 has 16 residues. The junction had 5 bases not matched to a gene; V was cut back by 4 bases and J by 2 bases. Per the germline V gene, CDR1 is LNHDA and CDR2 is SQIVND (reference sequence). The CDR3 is CASSKGQGLRNQPQHF. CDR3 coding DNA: TGTGCCAGTAGTAAGGGACAGGGGTTACGCAATCAGCCCCAGCATTTT.

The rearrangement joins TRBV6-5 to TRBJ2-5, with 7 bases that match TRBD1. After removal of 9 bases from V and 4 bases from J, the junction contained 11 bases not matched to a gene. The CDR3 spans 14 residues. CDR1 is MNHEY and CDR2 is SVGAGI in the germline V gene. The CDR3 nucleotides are TGTGCCAGTCGCTACGGGACAGAAGGAGAGACCCAGTACTTC. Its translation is CASRYGTEGETQYF.

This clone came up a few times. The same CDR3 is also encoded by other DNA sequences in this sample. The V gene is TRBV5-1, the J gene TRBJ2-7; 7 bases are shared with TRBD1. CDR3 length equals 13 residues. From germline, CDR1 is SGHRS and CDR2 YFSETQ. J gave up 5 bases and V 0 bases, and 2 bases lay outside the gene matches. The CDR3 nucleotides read TGCGCCAGCAGCTTGGGACAGGGAGACGAGCAGTACTTC. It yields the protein CASSLGQGDEQYF.

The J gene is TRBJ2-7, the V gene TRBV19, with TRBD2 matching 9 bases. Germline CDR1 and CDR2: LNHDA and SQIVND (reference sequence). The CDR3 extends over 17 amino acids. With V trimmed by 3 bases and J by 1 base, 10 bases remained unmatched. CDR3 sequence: CASSIGDGTSRSYEQYF. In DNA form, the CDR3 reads TGTGCCAGTAGTATCGGAGACGGGACTAGCCGTTCCTACGAGCAGTACTTC. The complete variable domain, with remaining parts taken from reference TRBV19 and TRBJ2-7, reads DGGITQSPKYLFRKEGQNVTLSCEQNLNHDAMYWYRQDPGQGLRLIYYSQIVNDFQKGDIAEGYSVSREKKESFPLTVTSAQKNPTAFYLCASSIGDGTSRSYEQYFGPGTRLTVT.

CDR3 nucleotide sequence: TGTGCCAGCAGCTTAGGAAGAGACACAGATACGCAGTATTTT. It codes for CASSLGRDTDTQYF. This chain connects TRBV7-9 to TRBJ2-3; D call uncertain. Trimming shortened V by 1 base and J by 2 bases, and 7 bases separated the two germline ends. The CDR3 runs to 14 residues. Germline CDR1 reads SEHNR; CDR2 reads FQNEAQ (reference sequence). Looking up the rest from reference TRBV7-9 and TRBJ2-3 gives the full variable domain: DTGVSQNPRHKITKRGQNVTFRCDPISEHNRLYWYRQTLGQGPEFLTYFQNEAQLEKSRLLSDRFSAERPKGSFSTLEIQRTEQGDSAMYLCASSLGRDTDTQYFGPGTRLTVL.

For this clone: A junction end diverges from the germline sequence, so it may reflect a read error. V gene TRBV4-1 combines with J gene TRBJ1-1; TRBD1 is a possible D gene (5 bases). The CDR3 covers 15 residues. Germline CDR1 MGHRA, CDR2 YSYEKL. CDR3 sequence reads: CASSQERTQNTETFF. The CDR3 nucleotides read TGCGCCAGCAGCCAAGAAAGGACACAAAACACTGAAACTTTCTTT.

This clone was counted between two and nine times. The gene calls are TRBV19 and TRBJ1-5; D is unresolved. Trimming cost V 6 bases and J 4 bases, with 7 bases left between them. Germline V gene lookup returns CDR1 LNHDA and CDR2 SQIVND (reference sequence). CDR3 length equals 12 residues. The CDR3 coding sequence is TGTGCCAGTAGAGAGGGTAATCAGCCCCAGCATTTT. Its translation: CASREGNQPQHF.

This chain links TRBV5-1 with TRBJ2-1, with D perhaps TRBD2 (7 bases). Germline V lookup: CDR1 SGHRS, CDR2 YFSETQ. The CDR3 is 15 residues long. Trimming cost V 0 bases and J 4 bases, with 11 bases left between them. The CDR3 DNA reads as TGCGCCAGCAGCTTGGAGGGGGGGCCTTACAATGAGCAGTTCTTC. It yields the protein CASSLEGGPYNEQFF.

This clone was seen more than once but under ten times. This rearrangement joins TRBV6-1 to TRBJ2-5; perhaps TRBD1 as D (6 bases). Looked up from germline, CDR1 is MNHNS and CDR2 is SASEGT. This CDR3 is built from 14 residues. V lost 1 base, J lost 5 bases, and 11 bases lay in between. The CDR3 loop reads CASSEGQGWETQYF. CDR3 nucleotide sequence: TGTGCCAGCAGTGAAGGCCAGGGGTGGGAGACCCAGTACTTC.

CDR3 amino acids: CSAGSGTGGPRNTEAFF. CDR3 DNA: TGCAGCGCCGGATCGGGGACAGGGGGCCCTAGGAACACTGAAGCTTTCTTT. The V call is TRBV29-1, the J call TRBJ1-1; the match to TRBD1 covers 12 bases. The CDR3 is 17 residues long. Germline CDR1 and CDR2: SQVTM and ANQGSEA. With 7 bases clipped from V and 1 base from J, the junction kept 13 bases outside the gene matches.